The 29 T cell receptor beta chains in this list originate from one sample, sequenced in a study of blood T cells in healthy people across ages. Next came a second PCR, run for about 6 to 12 cycles, which used a sample-barcoded 5' primer along with a J-beta primer mix. TCRdb ran MiXCR on the 5' RACE reads and lists one entry per CDR3 protein. This sample carries about 1 million distinct CDR3 sequences, around 43% of them seen once, and the ten largest clones take under 20%. The source material was blood. The source is a woman aged 55-69 years in good health.

The chain couples TRBV5-1 to TRBJ2-7, with 8 bases matching TRBD2. V trimming: 4 bases; J trimming: 6 bases; junction bases outside the gene matches: 12. Looked up from germline, CDR1 is SGHRS and CDR2 is YFSETQ. The CDR3 length is 15 residues. CDR3 bases: TGCGCCAGCAGCCCGGGGGGGCAGGCAGGCTTCGAGCAGTACTTC. The encoded protein is CASSPGGQAGFEQYF.

The rearrangement links TRBV28 to TRBJ1-1; 8 bases align to TRBD1. V shed 5 bases, J shed 7 bases, and the junction held 6 bases outside the gene matches. Germline values: CDR1 MDHEN, CDR2 SYDVKM. The CDR3 runs 13 residues. The CDR3, as DNA: TGTGCCAGCAGTGTGGGACAGGAAAATGAAGCTTTCTTT. As protein: CASSVGQENEAFF.

A word on this clonotype: The germline gene is not matched at one end of the junction; a read error may be the cause. The CDR3 nucleotides read TGTGCCAGCGGGCCAGCTGGGGCCAACGCCCTGACTTTC. Translation gives CASGPAGANALTF. V and J are TRBV27 and TRBJ2-6; possibly TRBD1 for D (5 bases). The germline CDR1 and CDR2 sequences are MNHEY and SMNVEV (reference sequence). The CDR3 covers 13 residues.

The gene calls are TRBV5-1 and TRBJ2-5, with 9 positions matching TRBD2. CDR1 and CDR2 (germline): SGHRS, YFSETQ. CDR3 length: 15 amino acids. Losses at the gene ends were 3 bases for V and 5 bases for J; bases not matched to a gene: 8. CDR3 sequence: CASSYSGSVSETQYF. CDR3 coding DNA: TGCGCCAGCAGCTATAGCGGGAGTGTGAGTGAGACCCAGTACTTC.

The chain uses TRBV5-1 and TRBJ1-2; 8 bases align to TRBD1. With 3 bases clipped from V and 1 base from J, the junction kept 8 bases outside the gene matches. Germline V gene sequence: CDR1 SGHRS, CDR2 YFSETQ. This CDR3 contains 16 residues. The CDR3 coding sequence is TGCGCCAGCAGCTCCCTGTCCAGGGGGCTTAACTATGGCTACACCTTC. It is translated as CASSSLSRGLNYGYTF.

The table lists this clonotype with a few counts. The genes are TRBV20-1 and TRBJ2-1; 7 positions match TRBD2. Germline-derived CDR1 and CDR2 are DFQATT and SNEGSKA (reference sequence). The ends lost 5 bases at V and 4 bases at J; junction bases unmatched: 5. This CDR3 region has 13 residues. CDR3 DNA sequence: TGCAGTGCTCTTAGCGGGCAATACAATGAGCAGTTCTTC. Translated: CSALSGQYNEQFF.

CDR3 coding DNA: TGTGCCAGCAGCGTTGGGGACGTCTATGGCTACACCTTC. Translated: CASSVGDVYGYTF. The chain carries TRBV9 and TRBJ1-2, with D perhaps matching TRBD1 (5 bases). CDR3 size: 13 residues. V was pared by 2 bases and J by 4 bases, with 9 bases between. The germline gives CDR1 SGDLS, CDR2 YYNGEE.

This clonotype is a singleton in its sample. The V call is TRBV28, the J call TRBJ2-1, with 9 bases aligning to TRBD1. Germline CDR1 and CDR2: MDHEN and SYDVKM. CDR3 length equals 15 residues. With V trimmed by 3 bases and J by 8 bases, 8 bases remained unmatched. Here the CDR3 DNA reads TGTGCCAGCAGTTTTTCGGGACAGGGTCGATATGAGCAGTTCTTC. This sequence encodes CASSFSGQGRYEQFF. The full variable domain, in which reference TRBV28 and TRBJ2-1 provide the parts outside the CDR3, is DVKVTQSSRYLVKRTGEKVFLECVQDMDHENMFWYRQDPGLGLRLIYFSYDVKMKEKGDIPEGYSVSREKKERFSLILESASTNQTSMYLCASSFSGQGRYEQFFGPGTRLTVL.

This chain uses TRBV12-3 or TRBV12-4 with TRBJ2-2; 10 positions agree with TRBD2. The CDR3 extends over 15 amino acids. Trimming took 5 bases from V and 3 from J; bases not matched to a gene: 3. The CDR3 nucleotides read TGTGCCAGCAGTAGGACTAGCGGATACACCGGGGAGCTGTTTTTT. Its translation is CASSRTSGYTGELFF.

The rearrangement uses TRBV3-1 and TRBJ1-1; D not certain. The germline gives CDR1 LGHDT, CDR2 YNNKEL (reference sequence). This CDR3 has 14 amino acids. Trimming took 1 base from V and 3 from J, leaving 9 bases between them. CDR3 region: CASSQVRGDTEAFF. CDR3 DNA: TGTGCCAGCAGCCAAGTCCGTGGGGACACTGAAGCTTTCTTT.

Notes on this clonotype: A junction boundary mismatches the germline segment, possibly from a read error. The rearrangement uses TRBV30 and TRBJ2-5; D may be TRBD2 (6 bases). This CDR3 is built from 11 residues. Germline CDR1 and CDR2: GTSNPN and SVGIG (reference sequence). As DNA, the CDR3 is TGTGCCGGGAGGCGGGAAGAGACCCAGTACTTC. Encoded protein: CAGRREETQYF. The full variable domain, completed using reference TRBV30 and TRBJ2-5, is SQTIHQWPATLVQPVGSPLSLECTVEGTSNPNLYWYRQAAGRGLQLLFYSVGIGQISSEVPQNLSASRPQDRQFILSSKKLLLSDSGFYLCAGRREETQYFGPGTRLLVL.

CDR3 nucleotide sequence: TGTGCCAGCAGCGTAGCAGGGACAGGGCCCTCCTACGAGCAGTTCTTC. Its translation is CASSVAGTGPSYEQFF. J is TRBJ2-1 and V is TRBV9, with 9 nucleotides matching TRBD1. The V segment lost 0 bases and the J segment 10 bases; nucleotides outside the gene matches: 11. CDR1 SGDLS and CDR2 YYNGEE come from the germline V gene. The CDR3 extends over 16 amino acids.

This clonotype was recorded a few times. The chain has TRBV7-2 and TRBJ2-5, with a weak D call TRBD2 (6 bases). This CDR3 comprises 16 residues. The germline V gene has CDR1 SGHTA and CDR2 FQGNSA. Between the trimmed V and J ends, which lost 5 bases and 2 bases, there was a span of 18 bases. In DNA, the CDR3 is TGTGCCAGCAGCATTCAGGGCCGGGGGATACAAGAGACCCAGTACTTC. Its translation: CASSIQGRGIQETQYF.

The gene calls are TRBV27 and TRBJ2-1, with 9 bases aligning to TRBD2. There are 18 residues in the CDR3. The V and J ends lost 4 bases and 5 bases, in that order; junction bases with no gene match: 15. Germline CDR1 is MNHEY and CDR2 is SMNVEV (reference sequence). The CDR3 loop is CASSSYPPTSGFHNEQFF. DNA of the CDR3: TGTGCCAGCAGTTCATATCCCCCTACTAGCGGGTTCCACAATGAGCAGTTCTTC.

The chain is built from TRBV21-1 and TRBJ2-7; TRBD1, the table's D call, was not compared with the DNA. TRBV21-1 constitutes a pseudogene. CDR3 size: 14 residues. CDR3 coding DNA: TGTGCCAGCAGAACGGGACAGGGAACCTACGAGCAGTACTTC. This gives the protein CASRTGQGTYEQYF.

In its sample, this clonotype was seen a few times. The rearrangement links TRBV9 to TRBJ2-3, with 9 bases matching TRBD2. The germline V gene encodes CDR1 SGDLS and CDR2 YYNGEE. This CDR3 contains 14 residues. Trimming removed 5 bases from V and 5 bases from J; junction bases left unmatched: 6. Here the CDR3 DNA reads TGTGCCAGCAGTAGTAGCGGGAGTGAAGATACGCAGTATTTT. It specifies CASSSSGSEDTQYF.

V usage is TRBV15 and J usage is TRBJ2-3, with unresolved D. In germline, CDR1 is LNHNV, CDR2 YYDKDF (reference sequence). Trimming removed 1 base at V and 1 base at J, with 12 bases between. The CDR3 contains 16 residues. This CDR3 reads CATSRVARAGTDTQYF. In DNA, the CDR3 is TGTGCCACCAGCAGAGTCGCGAGAGCCGGCACAGATACGCAGTATTTT.

This clonotype was detected only a few times. V and J are TRBV6-1 and TRBJ2-5, with D hard to call. V lost 3 bases to trimming and J lost 11 bases, with 19 bases between them. Germline V gene data show CDR1 as MNHNS and CDR2 as SASEGT. The CDR3 contains 14 residues. CDR3 protein: CASSDVGIGNEQYF. CDR3 in DNA: TGTGCCAGCAGTGACGTGGGCATAGGCAATGAGCAGTACTTC.

The chain combines TRBV12-3 or TRBV12-4 with TRBJ2-1; 9 nucleotides match TRBD1. This CDR3 has 15 amino acids. Losses at the gene ends were 3 bases for V and 8 bases for J; bases not matched to a gene: 8. CDR3 DNA: TGTGCCAGCAGTTTGGGGACAGGGAACTTCCATGAGCAGTTCTTC. It translates to CASSLGTGNFHEQFF.

This clonotype was seen more than once but under ten times. The chain uses TRBV3-1 and TRBJ2-1; 7 nucleotides line up with TRBD2. In germline, CDR1 is LGHDT, CDR2 YNNKEL (reference sequence). The CDR3 runs to 16 residues. Trimming removed 3 bases from V and 6 bases from J; junction bases left unmatched: 11. The CDR3 DNA is TGTGCCAGCAGCCAGGGGAGGGGAGGCTCTCGCAATGAGCAGTTCTTC. It specifies CASSQGRGGSRNEQFF.

This sequence joins TRBV11-3 and TRBJ2-7; D ambiguous. Germline V gives CDR1 SGHNT, CDR2 YENEEA. Trimming removed 0 bases from V and 7 bases from J, with 10 bases in between. This CDR3 comprises 13 residues. Here the CDR3 DNA reads TGTGCCAGCAGCTTAGAGGATGGAAGGGAGCAGTACTTC. It codes for CASSLEDGREQYF. Combining the CDR3 with reference TRBV11-3 and TRBJ2-7 gives the whole variable domain EAGVVQSPRYKIIEKKQPVAFWCNPISGHNTLYWYLQNLGQGPELLIRYENEEAVDDSQLPKDRFSAERLKGVDSTLKIQPAELGDSAVYLCASSLEDGREQYFGPGTRLTVT.

This clonotype was seen a few times. The chain uses TRBV7-9 and TRBJ2-1; D is possibly TRBD2 (6 bases). The V end was cut by 3 bases, the J end by 7 bases, with 10 bases between. The CDR3 sequence is 13 residues long. Germline loops: CDR1 SEHNR, CDR2 FQNEAQ (reference sequence). CDR3 nucleotide sequence: TGTGCCAGCAGCTTTCCACTAGCTAATGAGCAGTTCTTC. It is translated as CASSFPLANEQFF.

The CDR3 DNA is TGTGCCAGCAGCCAAAGAGGCGGGAGTTTAAGCTCCTACGAGCAGTACTTC. It yields the protein CASSQRGGSLSSYEQYF. This chain uses TRBV4-2 with TRBJ2-7, with 7 bases lining up with TRBD2. The V gene end was trimmed by 2 bases and the J gene end by 0 bases; junction bases not matched to a gene: 10. Germline CDR1 LGHNA, CDR2 YNFKEQ. The CDR3 spans 17 residues.

The chain has TRBV20-1 and TRBJ2-3; D is unresolved. V lost 3 bases, J lost 6 bases, and 16 bases lay in between. CDR1 is DFQATT, CDR2 SNEGSKA, per germline (reference sequence). This CDR3 comprises 14 residues. Here the CDR3 reads CSASSRSLEDTQYF. CDR3 DNA sequence: TGCAGTGCTAGCAGCCGATCTCTAGAGGATACGCAGTATTTT.

The gene calls are TRBV20-1 and TRBJ2-1, with D uncertain. Matching the DNA end better, TRBJ2-7 makes the J call doubtful. The CDR3 sequence is 14 residues long. Germline CDR1 DFQATT, CDR2 SNEGSKA (reference sequence). Here the CDR3 reads CSGIPTTVYNEQYF. The CDR3 DNA follows: TGCAGTGGAATCCCGACCACCGTCTACAATGAGCAGTACTTC.

The chain employs TRBV7-9 and TRBJ2-5; TRBD1 matches 7 bases. Germline loops: CDR1 SEHNR, CDR2 FQNEAQ (reference sequence). With 2 bases clipped from V and 5 bases from J, the junction kept 8 bases outside the gene matches. The CDR3 runs to 15 residues. CDR3: CASSLLRGSRETQYF. In nucleotides, the CDR3 is TGTGCCAGCAGCTTACTCAGGGGGTCTCGGGAGACCCAGTACTTC. Complete variable domain (other parts from reference TRBV7-9 and TRBJ2-5): DTGVSQNPRHKITKRGQNVTFRCDPISEHNRLYWYRQTLGQGPEFLTYFQNEAQLEKSRLLSDRFSAERPKGSFSTLEIQRTEQGDSAMYLCASSLLRGSRETQYFGPGTRLLVL.

This clonotype was counted many times. The rearrangement uses TRBV29-1 and TRBJ2-1, with D perhaps matching TRBD2 (7 bases). The CDR3 has 12 residues. Trimming removed 1 base from V and 9 bases from J, with 10 bases in between. Looked up from germline, CDR1 is SQVTM and CDR2 is ANQGSEA. The CDR3 loop reads CSVEVGGLEQFF. The CDR3 DNA is TGCAGCGTTGAAGTCGGGGGGCTTGAGCAGTTCTTC.

In nucleotides, the CDR3 is TGCAGCGTTGATTCCGGGACTAGCGGGAGCACAGATACGCAGTATTTT. Its protein is CSVDSGTSGSTDTQYF. The V call is TRBV29-1, the J call TRBJ2-3; 12 nucleotides align to TRBD2. CDR3 length: 16 amino acids. V was pared by 3 bases and J by 0 bases, with 4 bases of the junction left unmatched. Germline CDR1 and CDR2: SQVTM and ANQGSEA.

This clonotype was detected only a few times. The J gene is TRBJ2-7, the V gene TRBV5-1; TRBD2 aligns across 7 bases. This CDR3 region has 15 residues. The J segment lost 0 bases and the V segment lost 2 bases, leaving 5 bases of the junction unmatched. Per the germline V gene, CDR1 is SGHRS and CDR2 is YFSETQ. CDR3 DNA sequence: TGCGCCAGCAGCTTCCCCCCGGGGGGCTCCTACGAGCAGTACTTC. Protein: CASSFPPGGSYEQYF.